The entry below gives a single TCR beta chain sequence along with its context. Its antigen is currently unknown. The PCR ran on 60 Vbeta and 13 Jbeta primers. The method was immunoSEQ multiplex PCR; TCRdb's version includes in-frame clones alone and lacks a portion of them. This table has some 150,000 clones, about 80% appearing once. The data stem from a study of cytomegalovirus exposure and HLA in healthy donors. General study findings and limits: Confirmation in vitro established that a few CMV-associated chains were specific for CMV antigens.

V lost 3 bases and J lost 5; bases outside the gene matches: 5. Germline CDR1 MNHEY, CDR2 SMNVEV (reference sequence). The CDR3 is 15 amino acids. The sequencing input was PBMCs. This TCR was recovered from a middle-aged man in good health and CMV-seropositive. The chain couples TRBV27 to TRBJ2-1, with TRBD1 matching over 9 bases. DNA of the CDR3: TGTGCCAGCAGTTTGTTTGGACAGGGGAACAATGAGCAGTTCTTC. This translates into CASSLFGQGNNEQFF.